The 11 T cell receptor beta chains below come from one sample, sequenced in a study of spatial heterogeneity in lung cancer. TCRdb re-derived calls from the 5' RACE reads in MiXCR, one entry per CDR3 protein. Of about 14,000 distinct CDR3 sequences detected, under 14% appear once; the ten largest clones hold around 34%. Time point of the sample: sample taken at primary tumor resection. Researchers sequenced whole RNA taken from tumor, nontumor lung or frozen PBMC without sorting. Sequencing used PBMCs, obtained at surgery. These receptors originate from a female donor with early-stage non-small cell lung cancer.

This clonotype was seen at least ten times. DNA for the CDR3: TGTGCCAGCAGAGAGTTCGTCTCGGGCTCCCCCCTCCACTTT. Its protein is CASREFVSGSPLHF. V gene TRBV6-5 combines with J gene TRBJ1-6; D is unclear. The length of the CDR3 is 14 residues. From germline, CDR1 is MNHEY and CDR2 SVGAGI. Trimming left V 6 bases short and J 13 bases short, with 19 bases between.

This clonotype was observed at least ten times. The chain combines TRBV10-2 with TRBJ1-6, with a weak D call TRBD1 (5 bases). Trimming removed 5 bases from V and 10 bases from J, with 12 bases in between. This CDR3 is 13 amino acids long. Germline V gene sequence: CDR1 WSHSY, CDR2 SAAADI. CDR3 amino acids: CASSLQVGSPLHF. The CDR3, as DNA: TGCGCCAGCAGTCTACAGGTCGGATCACCCCTCCACTTT.

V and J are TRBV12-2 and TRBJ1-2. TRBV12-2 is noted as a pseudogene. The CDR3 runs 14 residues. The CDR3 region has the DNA TGTGCAAGTCGCTTAGCTCGCGGATCCTATGGCTACACCTTC. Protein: CASRLARGSYGYTF.

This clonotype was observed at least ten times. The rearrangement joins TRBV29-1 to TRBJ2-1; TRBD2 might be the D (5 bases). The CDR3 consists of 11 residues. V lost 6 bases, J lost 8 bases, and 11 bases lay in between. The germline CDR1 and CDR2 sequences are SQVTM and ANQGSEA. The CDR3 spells CSVFRSDEQFF. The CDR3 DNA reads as TGCAGCGTATTCCGTAGCGATGAGCAGTTCTTC.

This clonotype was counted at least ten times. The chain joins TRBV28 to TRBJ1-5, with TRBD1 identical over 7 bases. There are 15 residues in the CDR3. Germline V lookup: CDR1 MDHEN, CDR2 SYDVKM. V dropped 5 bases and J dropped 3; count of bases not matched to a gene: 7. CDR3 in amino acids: CASSRNRGPNQPQHF. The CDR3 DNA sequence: TGTGCCAGCAGTCGGAACAGGGGACCCAATCAGCCCCAGCATTTT.

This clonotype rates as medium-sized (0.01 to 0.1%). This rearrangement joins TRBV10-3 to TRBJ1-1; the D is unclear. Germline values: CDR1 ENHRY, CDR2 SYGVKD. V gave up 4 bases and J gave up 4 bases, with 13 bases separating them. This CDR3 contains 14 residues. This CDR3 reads CAISANYEGTEAFF. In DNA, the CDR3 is TGTGCCATCAGTGCCAATTACGAAGGCACTGAAGCTTTCTTT.

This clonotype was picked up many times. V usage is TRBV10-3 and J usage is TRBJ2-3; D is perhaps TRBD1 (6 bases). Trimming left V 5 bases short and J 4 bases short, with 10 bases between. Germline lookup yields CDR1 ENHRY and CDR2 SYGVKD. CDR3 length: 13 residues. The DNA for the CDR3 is TGTGCCATCAGTTCAGGGGTCCCAGATACGCAGTATTTT. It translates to CAISSGVPDTQYF.

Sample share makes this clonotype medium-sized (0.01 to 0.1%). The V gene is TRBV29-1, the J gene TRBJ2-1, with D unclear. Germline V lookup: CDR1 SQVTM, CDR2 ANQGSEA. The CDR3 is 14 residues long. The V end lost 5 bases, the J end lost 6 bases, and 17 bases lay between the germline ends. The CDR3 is CSVMGSSSPNEQFF. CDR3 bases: TGCAGCGTTATGGGTTCTAGTTCTCCCAATGAGCAGTTCTTC.

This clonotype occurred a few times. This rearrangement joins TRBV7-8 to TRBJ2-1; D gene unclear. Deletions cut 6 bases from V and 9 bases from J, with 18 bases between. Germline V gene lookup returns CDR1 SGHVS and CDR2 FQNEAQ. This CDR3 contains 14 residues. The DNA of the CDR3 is TGTGCCAGCAGTAGGACCCCCAGACCGGGTGAGCAGTTCTTC. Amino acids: CASSRTPRPGEQFF.

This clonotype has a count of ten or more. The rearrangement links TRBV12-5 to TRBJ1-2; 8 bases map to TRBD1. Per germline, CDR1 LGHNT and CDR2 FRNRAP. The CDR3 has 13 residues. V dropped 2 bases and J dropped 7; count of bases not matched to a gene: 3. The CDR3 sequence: CASGLPGGGGYTF. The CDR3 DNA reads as TGTGCTAGTGGTTTGCCAGGGGGCGGTGGCTACACCTTC.

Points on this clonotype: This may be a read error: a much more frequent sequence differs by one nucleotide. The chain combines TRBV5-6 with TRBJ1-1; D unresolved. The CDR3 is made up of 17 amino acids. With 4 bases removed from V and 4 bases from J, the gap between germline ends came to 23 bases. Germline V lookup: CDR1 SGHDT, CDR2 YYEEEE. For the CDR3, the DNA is TGTGCCAGCAGCCACCCCCCGACCGTCTCGAGGAGCACTGAAGCTTTCTTT. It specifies CASSHPPTVSRSTEAFF. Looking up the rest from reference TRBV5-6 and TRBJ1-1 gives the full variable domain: DAGVTQSPTHLIKTRGQQVTLRCSPKSGHDTVSWYQQALGQGPQFIFQYYEEEERQRGNFPDRFSGHQFPNYSSELNVNALLLGDSALYLCASSHPPTVSRSTEAFFGQGTRLTVV.